Given below is one TCR beta chain in context. The record originates from a study of blood T cell repertoires in COVID-19. Study-level information: COVID-19 samples from acute and convalescent phases originated in the United States, Italy and Spain. From T cells, B-cell-depleted T cells, or PBMCs came the material, which was cDNA or gDNA.

From germline, CDR1 is SGDLS and CDR2 YYNGEE. Deletions cut 0 bases from V and 0 bases from J, with 3 bases between. The CDR3 runs 13 residues. In the original processing: Counts of nucleated cells, estimated from reference gene primer amplification, were obtained. Generated by immunoSEQ multiplex PCR, the TCRdb table keeps only in-frame clones and is missing some. That table supplies the V and J calls and clone size; D and trimming were determined from the DNA. The table lists under 400,000 clones, 90% of them singletons, with 6.5% to 8% in the top ten. The sequenced material came from peripheral blood. V usage is TRBV9 and J usage is TRBJ1-1; D remains unclear. The sequence was collected from a man between 18 and 35 years old with active or convalescent COVID-19. In DNA form, the CDR3 reads TGTGCCAGCAGCGTAGTCTTGAACACTGAAGCTTTCTTT. It yields the protein CASSVVLNTEAFF.